These T cell receptor beta chains were read from a single sample in a study of shared clonotypes between healthy human individuals. TCRdb keeps only in-frame clones here, not all; method: immunoSEQ multiplex PCR. The repertoire holds just over 2,000,000 clones, about 95% seen once, with around 0.13% in the top ten. The sample was naive CD4+ T cells sorted from blood. The receptor source for this set is a man younger than 35 in good health. Both conserved end residues are part of each CDR3. A D gene is named only where the DNA matches it firmly. Size is stated for part of the rows, as once, few or many counts, or as a class when the clone is expanded.

TRBJ1-1 . TRBD1 TRBV30 TGTGCCTGGAGTGCCAGACAGGGATGGACTGAAGCTTTCTTT CAWSARQGWTEAFF
TRBJ2-7 . . TRBV5-6 TGTGCCAGCAGCTCCTCCTGGACGGGTTACGAGCAGTACTTC CASSSSWTGYEQYF
TRBJ2-5 . . TRBV18 TGTGCCAGCTCACCAACAATTACAGAGCAAGAGACCCAGTACTTC CASSPTITEQETQYF
TRBJ1-1 . . TRBV28 TGTGCCAGCAGTTTGCGGAGTCGGGGGTCTACTGAAGCTTTCTTT CASSLRSRGSTEAFF
TRBJ1-1 . . TRBV5-1 TGCGCCAGCAGCTTGGGTAAACAGACTGAAGCTTTCTTT CASSLGKQTEAFF
TRBJ1-2 . TRBD1 TRBV18 TGTGCCAGCTCACCGGGACAGTTCTATGGCTACACCTTC CASSPGQFYGYTF
TRBJ2-7 . . TRBV5-1 TGCGCCAGCAGACCAAACTCCTACGAGCAGTACTTC CASRPNSYEQYF
TRBJ2-5 once TRBD2 TRBV7-2 TGTGCCAGCAGCCCAGGGACTAGGTCCCTGGTTGGAGAGACCCAGTACTTC CASSPGTRSLVGETQYF
TRBJ1-1 . . TRBV5-1 TGCGCCAGCAGCTTTGGAGGACTTCCTGGGGGGAACACTGAAGCTTTCTTT CASSFGGLPGGNTEAFF
TRBJ1-6 few TRBD1 TRBV15 TGTGCCACCAGCAGGACAGGGGACAATTCACCCCTCCACTTT CATSRTGDNSPLHF
TRBJ1-1 once . TRBV5-4 TGTGCCAGCAGCCGGGCCCTGAACACTGAAGCTTTCTTT CASSRALNTEAFF
TRBJ2-4 . . TRBV29-1 TGCAGCGTTCTGTTGGACACGGCCCAAAACATTCAGTACTTC CSVLLDTAQNIQYF
TRBJ2-7 . . TRBV14 TGTGCCAGCAGCCAAAGGGCCGGGACCGTCAGCTCCTACGAGCAGTACTTC CASSQRAGTVSSYEQYF
TRBJ1-1 . TRBD1 TRBV5-1 TGCGCCAGCAGCTATGACAGGGGAGGTGAAGCTTTCTTT CASSYDRGGEAFF
TRBJ2-7 . . TRBV5-6 TGTGCCAGCAGCTGGGCGGCCGGGAGAAGGGGCTACGAGCAGTACTTC CASSWAAGRRGYEQYF
TRBJ2-7 . TRBD1 TRBV27 TGTGCCAGCAGTTCGACAGGGTTAGGCTACGAGCAGTACTTC CASSSTGLGYEQYF
TRBJ2-7 . . TRBV27 TGTGCCAGCAGTTTATACGACTTCGGGGTCCGGGAGCAGTACTTC CASSLYDFGVREQYF
TRBJ1-1 . . TRBV5-1 TGCGCCAGCAGCTTGGGTGGCATCGGAAACACTGAAGCTTTCTTT CASSLGGIGNTEAFF
TRBJ2-5 . . TRBV7-6 TGTGCCAGCAGCCCGAATGTGGGTCAAGAGACCCAGTACTTC CASSPNVGQETQYF
TRBJ2-3 . . TRBV10-3 TGTGCCATCAGTGACGTGTCGGGGGGCCCAGATACGCAGTATTTT CAISDVSGGPDTQYF
TRBJ1-1 . . TRBV30 TGTGGGGGGAGGCGGTCTGGACTCACCACTGAAGCTTTCTTT CGGRRSGLTTEAFF
TRBJ2-5 . TRBD2 TRBV11-2 TGTGCCAGCAGCCTAACTAGCGGAGGTTACCAAGAGACCCAGTACTTC CASSLTSGGYQETQYF
TRBJ2-7 . . TRBV4-1 TGCGCCAGCAGCCAAGATATACTAGCCGGCTCCTACGAGCAGTACTTC CASSQDILAGSYEQYF
TRBJ2-1 . TRBD2 TRBV6-5 TGTGCCAGCAGTCCCCCAGCGGGAGCGGACAATGAGCAGTTCTTC CASSPPAGADNEQFF
TRBJ2-1 . . TRBV7-9 TGTGCCAGCAGCTTTCCTCCAGGGCACTACAATGAGCAGTTCTTC CASSFPPGHYNEQFF
TRBJ1-2 . . TRBV27 TGTGCCAGCAGTTTAACGGCCAGACCCACCTTGGGGGGCTACACCTTC CASSLTARPTLGGYTF
TRBJ2-7 . TRBD2 TRBV9 TGTGCCAGCAGCGTAGGGACTAGCGGGGGGGCCTCCTACGAGCAGTACTTC CASSVGTSGGASYEQYF
TRBJ1-5 . . TRBV6-1 TGTGCCAGCAGTGAAGCAATCTTTCAGGGTAATCAGCCCCAGCATTTT CASSEAIFQGNQPQHF
TRBJ1-3 . . TRBV9 TGTGCCAGCAGCGTAGCAGTTTCTGGAAACACCATATATTTT CASSVAVSGNTIYF
TRBJ1-5 . . TRBV7-8 TGTGCCAGCAGCTTAGGTACGGCCCGATATCAGCCCCAGCATTTT CASSLGTARYQPQHF
TRBJ1-2 . . TRBV11-2 TGTGCCAGCAGCCAAGTGACCCAATATGGCTACACCTTC CASSQVTQYGYTF
TRBJ2-5 once TRBD1 TRBV20-1 TGCAGTGCTGACAGGGCTCGAAACCAGTACTTC CSADRARNQYF
TRBJ1-6 . . TRBV6-5 TGTGCCAGCAGTCGGGACCGATATAATTCACCCCTCCACTTT CASSRDRYNSPLHF
TRBJ1-4 . TRBD1 TRBV25-1 TGTGCCAGCAGTGACTTGGGACAGAACAATGAAAAACTGTTTTTT CASSDLGQNNEKLFF
TRBJ2-2 once . TRBV4-1 TGCGCCAGCAGCCAGTCGTTCGGCGAGCTGTTTTTT CASSQSFGELFF
TRBJ2-7 . . TRBV6-1 TGTGCCACCTGGGACGGAACCTACGAGCAGTACTTC CATWDGTYEQYF
TRBJ1-5 once . TRBV11-2 TGTGCCAGCAGCCCGGGGAATAGCAATCAGCCCCAGCATTTT CASSPGNSNQPQHF
TRBJ1-1 . . TRBV29-1 TGCAGCGTTGAACGAGGGGAGAGAACTGAAGCTTTCTTT CSVERGERTEAFF
TRBJ2-1 . TRBD2 TRBV10-1 TGCGCCAGCAGTCGTCGGGAGGAGAGTGAGCAGTTCTTC CASSRREESEQFF
TRBJ2-7 . . TRBV6-6 TGTGCCAGCCGTGGGGTAATAGGGGCCTACGAGCAGTACTTC CASRGVIGAYEQYF
TRBJ1-2 few . TRBV7-9 TGTGCCAGCAGCTTAACAAACTATGGCTACACCTTC CASSLTNYGYTF
TRBJ1-3 . TRBD1 TRBV9 TGTGCCAGCAGCGTAGATTGGACAGGGACTGGAAACACCATATATTTT CASSVDWTGTGNTIYF
TRBJ2-7 . . TRBV2 TGTGCCAGCAGTGTAATGGGGCGCTACGAGCAGTACTTC CASSVMGRYEQYF
TRBJ2-7 . . TRBV21-1 TGTGCCAGCAGCAAAAAAAAGGAACAGGACTTCCCCTACGAGCAGTACTTC CASSKKKEQDFPYEQYF
TRBJ2-1 . . TRBV7-9 TGTGCCAGCAGCTTAACTAGCCCCTACAATGAGCAGTTCTTC CASSLTSPYNEQFF
TRBJ2-7 . TRBD2 TRBV6-6 TGTGCCAGCTCGGGGACTAGCGTATACGAGCAGTACTTC CASSGTSVYEQYF
TRBJ2-5 . TRBD1 TRBV5-4 TGTGCCAGCAGCCTTGACAGGGGGGTCCAGTACTTC CASSLDRGVQYF
TRBJ2-3 . . TRBV5-4 TGTGCCAGCAGCCGAAGGGCCGATACGCAGTATTTT CASSRRADTQYF
TRBJ1-1 . . TRBV2 TGTGCCAGCAGTGAAATAGGGTTCACTGAAGCTTTCTTT CASSEIGFTEAFF
TRBJ2-7 . TRBD1 TRBV27 TGTGCCAGCAGCAGGGGACAGGGTTTCGAGCAGTACTTC CASSRGQGFEQYF